The source of this T cell receptor (beta chain) is a study of blood T cell repertoires in COVID-19. Profiling relied on immunoSEQ multiplex PCR, and the TCRdb table lists in-frame clones only, not all of them. This table has over 150,000 clones, 75% to 95% appearing once. Germline CDR1 is LNHDA and CDR2 is SQIVND (reference sequence). The CDR3 is 14 amino acids. V gave up 1 base and J gave up 2 bases, with 9 bases separating them. The chain uses TRBV19 and TRBJ2-7; D gene uncertain. This clonotype originated in a man aged 45 to 65 with acute or convalescent COVID-19. Sequencing input: peripheral blood. DNA for the CDR3: TGTGCCAGTAGTATAGCCCCGTACACCTACGAGCAGTACTTC. Translation: CASSIAPYTYEQYF.